This T cell receptor (beta chain) was recovered during a study of blood T cell repertoires in COVID-19. The method was immunoSEQ multiplex PCR; TCRdb's version includes in-frame clones alone and lacks a portion of them. The data show about 220,000 clones, around 80% seen once. The sequencing input was peripheral blood. This TCR derives from a woman aged 55-70 years who had recovered from COVID-19.

The CDR3 reads CASREGVANVLTF. The CDR3, as DNA: TGTGCCAGCAGAGAGGGAGTGGCCAACGTCCTGACTTTC. The V and J genes are TRBV2 and TRBJ2-6; perhaps TRBD2 as D (5 bases). The CDR3 extends over 13 amino acids. Germline CDR1 is SNHLY and CDR2 is FYNNEI. V was trimmed by 6 bases and J by 6 bases, leaving 9 bases between them. Full variable domain (rest looked up from reference TRBV2 and TRBJ2-6): EPEVTQTPSHQVTQMGQEVILRCVPISNHLYFYWYRQILGQKVEFLVSFYNNEISEKSEIFDDQFSVERPDGSNFTLKIRSTKLEDSAMYFCASREGVANVLTFGAGSRLTVL.